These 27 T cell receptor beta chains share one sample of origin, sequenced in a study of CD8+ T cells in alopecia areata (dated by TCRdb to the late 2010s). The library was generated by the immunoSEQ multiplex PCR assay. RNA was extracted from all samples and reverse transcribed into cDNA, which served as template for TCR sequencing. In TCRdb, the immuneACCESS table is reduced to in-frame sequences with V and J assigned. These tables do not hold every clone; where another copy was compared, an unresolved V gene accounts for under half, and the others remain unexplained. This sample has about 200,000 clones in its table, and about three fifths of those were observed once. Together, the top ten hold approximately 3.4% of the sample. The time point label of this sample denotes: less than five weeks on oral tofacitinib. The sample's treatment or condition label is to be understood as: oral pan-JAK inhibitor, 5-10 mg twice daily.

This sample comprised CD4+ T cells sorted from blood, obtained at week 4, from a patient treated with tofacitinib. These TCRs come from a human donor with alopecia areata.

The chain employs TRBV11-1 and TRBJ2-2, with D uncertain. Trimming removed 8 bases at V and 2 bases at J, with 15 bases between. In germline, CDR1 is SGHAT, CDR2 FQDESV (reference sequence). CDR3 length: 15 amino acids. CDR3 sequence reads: CASSRAGRNTGELFF. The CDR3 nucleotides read TGTGCCAGCTCCCGGGCCGGGCGAAACACCGGGGAGCTGTTTTTT.

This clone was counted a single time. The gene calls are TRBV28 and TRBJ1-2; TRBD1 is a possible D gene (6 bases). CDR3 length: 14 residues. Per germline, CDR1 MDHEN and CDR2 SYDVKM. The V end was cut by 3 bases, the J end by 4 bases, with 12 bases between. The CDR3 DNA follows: TGTGCCAGCAGTTTTGGTACAGGGTCCTATGGCTACACCTTC. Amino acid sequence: CASSFGTGSYGYTF.

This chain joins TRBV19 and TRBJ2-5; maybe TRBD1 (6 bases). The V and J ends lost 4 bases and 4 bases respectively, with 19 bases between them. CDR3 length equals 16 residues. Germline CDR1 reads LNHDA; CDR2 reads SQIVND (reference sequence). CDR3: CASSTAAWGRGETQYF. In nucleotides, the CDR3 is TGTGCCAGTAGTACCGCGGCTTGGGGCAGGGGAGAGACCCAGTACTTC.

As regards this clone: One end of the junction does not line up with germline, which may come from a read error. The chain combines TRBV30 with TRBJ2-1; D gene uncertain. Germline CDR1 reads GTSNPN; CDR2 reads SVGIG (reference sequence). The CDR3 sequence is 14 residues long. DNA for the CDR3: TGTACCTGGAGTAGCCTAGTTTCATACAATGAGCAGTTCTTC. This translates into CTWSSLVSYNEQFF.

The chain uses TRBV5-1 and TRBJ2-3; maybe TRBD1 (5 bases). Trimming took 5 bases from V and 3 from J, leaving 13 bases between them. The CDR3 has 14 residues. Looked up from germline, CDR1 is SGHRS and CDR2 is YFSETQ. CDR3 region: CASSLGAGTDTQYF. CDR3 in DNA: TGCGCCAGCAGTTTAGGGGCAGGGACAGATACGCAGTATTTT.

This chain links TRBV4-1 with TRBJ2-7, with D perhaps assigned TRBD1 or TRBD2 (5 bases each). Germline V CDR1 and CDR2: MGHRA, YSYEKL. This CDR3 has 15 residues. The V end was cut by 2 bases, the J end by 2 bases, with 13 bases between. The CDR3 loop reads CASSQRGEGTYEQYF. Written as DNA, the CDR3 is TGCGCCAGCAGCCAACGGGGTGAGGGGACCTACGAGCAGTACTTC.

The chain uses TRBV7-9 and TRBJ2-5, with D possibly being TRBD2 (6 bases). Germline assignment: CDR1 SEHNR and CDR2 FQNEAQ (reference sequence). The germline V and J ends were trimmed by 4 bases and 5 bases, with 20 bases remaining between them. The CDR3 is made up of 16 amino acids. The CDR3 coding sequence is TGTGCCAGCAGCTCCCGGGGTTCAATCCGGGGGGAGACCCAGTACTTC. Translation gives CASSSRGSIRGETQYF.

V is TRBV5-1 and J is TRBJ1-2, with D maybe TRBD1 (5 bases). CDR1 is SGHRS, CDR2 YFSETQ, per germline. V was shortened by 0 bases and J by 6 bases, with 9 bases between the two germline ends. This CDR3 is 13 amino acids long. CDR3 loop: CASSLVAGNGYTF. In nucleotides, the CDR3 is TGCGCCAGCAGCTTGGTGGCAGGGAATGGCTACACCTTC.

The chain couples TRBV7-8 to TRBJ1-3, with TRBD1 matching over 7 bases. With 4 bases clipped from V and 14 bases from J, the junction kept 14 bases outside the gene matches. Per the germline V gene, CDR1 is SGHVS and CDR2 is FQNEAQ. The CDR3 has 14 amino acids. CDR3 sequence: CASSSLLGTGTVYF. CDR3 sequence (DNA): TGTGCCAGCAGCTCCCTGTTAGGCACCGGGACAGTATATTTT.

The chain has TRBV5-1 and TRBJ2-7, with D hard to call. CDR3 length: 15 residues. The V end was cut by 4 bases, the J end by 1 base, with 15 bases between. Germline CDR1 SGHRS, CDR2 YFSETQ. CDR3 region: CASSEPLGDSYEQYF. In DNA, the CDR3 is TGCGCCAGCAGCGAGCCCTTGGGCGATTCCTACGAGCAGTACTTC.

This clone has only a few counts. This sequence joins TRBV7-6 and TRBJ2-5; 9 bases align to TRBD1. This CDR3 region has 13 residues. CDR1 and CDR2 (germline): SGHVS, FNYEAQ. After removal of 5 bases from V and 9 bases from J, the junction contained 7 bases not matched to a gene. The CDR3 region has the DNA TGTGCCAGCAGCCTTGGACAGGGGAAGGCCCAGTACTTC. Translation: CASSLGQGKAQYF.

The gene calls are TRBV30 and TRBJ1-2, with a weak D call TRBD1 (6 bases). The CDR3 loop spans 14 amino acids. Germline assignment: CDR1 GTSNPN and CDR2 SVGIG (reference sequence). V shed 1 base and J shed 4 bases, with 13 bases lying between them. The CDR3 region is CAWSAQGRSYGYTF. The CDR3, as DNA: TGTGCCTGGAGTGCACAGGGCCGGTCCTATGGCTACACCTTC.

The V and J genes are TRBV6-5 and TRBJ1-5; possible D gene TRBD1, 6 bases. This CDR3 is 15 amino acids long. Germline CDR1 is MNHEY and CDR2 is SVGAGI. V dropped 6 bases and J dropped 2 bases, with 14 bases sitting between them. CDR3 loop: CASRDRTFGNQPQHF. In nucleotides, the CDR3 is TGTGCCAGCAGAGACAGGACCTTTGGCAATCAGCCCCAGCATTTT.

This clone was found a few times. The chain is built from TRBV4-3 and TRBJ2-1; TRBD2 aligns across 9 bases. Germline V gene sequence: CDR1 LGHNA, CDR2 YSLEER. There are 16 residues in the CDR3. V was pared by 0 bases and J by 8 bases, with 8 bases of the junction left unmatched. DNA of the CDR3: TGCGCCAGCAGCCAAGATCGGAGCGGGGGGAGGGATGAGCAGTTCTTC. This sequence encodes CASSQDRSGGRDEQFF.

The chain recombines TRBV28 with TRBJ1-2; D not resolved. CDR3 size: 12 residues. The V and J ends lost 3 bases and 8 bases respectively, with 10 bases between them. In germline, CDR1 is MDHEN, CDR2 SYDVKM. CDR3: CASSLEREGYTF. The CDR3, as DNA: TGTGCCAGCAGTTTGGAAAGGGAAGGCTACACCTTC.

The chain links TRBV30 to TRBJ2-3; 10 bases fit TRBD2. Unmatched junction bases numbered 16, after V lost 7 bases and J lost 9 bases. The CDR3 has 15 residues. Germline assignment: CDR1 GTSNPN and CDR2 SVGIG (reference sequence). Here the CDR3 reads CASSKRGGDFDTQYF. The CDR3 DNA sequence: TGTGCCTCATCGAAGCGGGGGGGTGACTTCGACACGCAGTATTTT.

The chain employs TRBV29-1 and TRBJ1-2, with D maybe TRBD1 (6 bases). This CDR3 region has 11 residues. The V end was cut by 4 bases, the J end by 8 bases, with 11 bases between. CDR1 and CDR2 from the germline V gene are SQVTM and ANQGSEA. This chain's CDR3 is CSVVGGGGYTF. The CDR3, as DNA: TGCAGCGTTGTAGGGGGAGGGGGCTACACCTTC.

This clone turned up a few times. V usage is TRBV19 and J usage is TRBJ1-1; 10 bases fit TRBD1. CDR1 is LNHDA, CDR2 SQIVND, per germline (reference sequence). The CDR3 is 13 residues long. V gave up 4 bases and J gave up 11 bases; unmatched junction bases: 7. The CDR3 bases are TGTGCCAGTAGTAGCGACAGGGGGCTCGGTGCTTTCTTT. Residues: CASSSDRGLGAFF.

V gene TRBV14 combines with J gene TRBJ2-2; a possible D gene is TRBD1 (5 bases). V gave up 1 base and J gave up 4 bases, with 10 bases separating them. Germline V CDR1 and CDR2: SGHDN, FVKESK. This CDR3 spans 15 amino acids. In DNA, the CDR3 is TGTGCCAGCAGCCAAGGGGGCAGAGGCACCGGGGAGCTGTTTTTT. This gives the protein CASSQGGRGTGELFF. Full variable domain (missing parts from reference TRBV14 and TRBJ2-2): EAGVTQFPSHSVIEKGQTVTLRCDPISGHDNLYWYRRVMGKEIKFLLHFVKESKQDESGMPNNRFLAERTGGTYSTLKVQPAELEDSGVYFCASSQGGRGTGELFFGEGSRLTVL.

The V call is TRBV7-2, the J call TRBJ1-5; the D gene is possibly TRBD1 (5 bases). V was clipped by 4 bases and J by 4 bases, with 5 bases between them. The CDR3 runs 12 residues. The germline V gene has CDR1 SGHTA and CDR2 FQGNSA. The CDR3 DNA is TGTGCCAGCAGCTCAGGGAATCAGCCCCAGCATTTT. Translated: CASSSGNQPQHF.

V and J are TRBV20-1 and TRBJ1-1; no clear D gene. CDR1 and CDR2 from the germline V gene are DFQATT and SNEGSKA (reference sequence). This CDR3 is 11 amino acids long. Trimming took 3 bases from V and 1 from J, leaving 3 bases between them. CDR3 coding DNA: TGCAGTGCTAGTAAGAACACTGAAGCTTTCTTT. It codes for CSASKNTEAFF.

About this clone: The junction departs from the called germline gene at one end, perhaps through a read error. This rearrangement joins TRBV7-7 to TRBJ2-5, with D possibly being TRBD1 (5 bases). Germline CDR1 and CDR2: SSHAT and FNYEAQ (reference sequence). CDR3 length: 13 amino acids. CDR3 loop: CASSEGVKETQYF. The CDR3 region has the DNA TGTGCTAGCAGCGAAGGGGTGAAAGAGACCCAGTACTTC.

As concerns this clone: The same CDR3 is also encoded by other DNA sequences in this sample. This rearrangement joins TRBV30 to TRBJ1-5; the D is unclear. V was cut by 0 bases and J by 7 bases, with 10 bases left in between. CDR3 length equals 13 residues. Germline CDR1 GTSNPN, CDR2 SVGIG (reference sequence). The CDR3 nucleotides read TGTGCCTGGAGTGTACTCGGAGGGCAGCCCCAGCATTTT. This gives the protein CAWSVLGGQPQHF.

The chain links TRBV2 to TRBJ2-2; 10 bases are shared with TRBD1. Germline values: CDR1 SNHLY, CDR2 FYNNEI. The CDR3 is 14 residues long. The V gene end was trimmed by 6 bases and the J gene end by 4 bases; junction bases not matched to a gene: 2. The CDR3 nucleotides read TGTGCCAGCAGGGGACAGGGGTCCACCGGGGAGCTGTTTTTT. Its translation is CASRGQGSTGELFF.

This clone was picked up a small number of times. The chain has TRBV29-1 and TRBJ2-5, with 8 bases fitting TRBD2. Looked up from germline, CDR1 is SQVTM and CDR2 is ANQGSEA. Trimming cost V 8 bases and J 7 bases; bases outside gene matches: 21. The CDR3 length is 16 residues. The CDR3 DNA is TGCAGCTCAGAAGGCGCAGCGGGGGTCACCTTGGGGACCCAGTACTTC. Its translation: CSSEGAAGVTLGTQYF. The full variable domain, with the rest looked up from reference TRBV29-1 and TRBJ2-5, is SAVISQKPSRDICQRGTSLTIQCQVDSQVTMMFWYRQQPGQSLTLIATANQGSEATYESGFVIDKFPISRPNLTFSTLTVSNMSPEDSSIYLCSSEGAAGVTLGTQYFGPGTRLLVL.

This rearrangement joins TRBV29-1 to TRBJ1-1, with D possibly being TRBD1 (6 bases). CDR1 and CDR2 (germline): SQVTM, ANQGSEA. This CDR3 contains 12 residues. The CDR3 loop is CSAGTQYTEAFF. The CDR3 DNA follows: TGCAGTGCCGGGACACAATACACTGAAGCTTTCTTT.

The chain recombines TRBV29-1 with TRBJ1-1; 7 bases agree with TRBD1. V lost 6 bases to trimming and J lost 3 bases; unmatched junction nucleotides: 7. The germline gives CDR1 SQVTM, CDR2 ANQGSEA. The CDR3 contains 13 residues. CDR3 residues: CSVMTGWYTEAFF. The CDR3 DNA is TGCAGCGTAATGACAGGGTGGTACACTGAAGCTTTCTTT.